Presented here are 11 T cell receptor beta chains from one specimen sequenced in a study of graft-versus-host responses after intestinal transplantation. Libraries were prepared by immunoSEQ multiplex PCR; TCRdb keeps only in-frame clonotypes and omits some of them. The table includes about 83,000 clones, roughly 91% detected once. No cognate antigen is known for these TCRs. Sequences were derived from unstimulated CD4+ T cells sorted from spleen or lymph node cells, sampled before intestinal transplant. The receptor set was obtained from a human donor who received an intestinal transplant.

V usage is TRBV7-9 and J usage is TRBJ2-2; 7 bases map to TRBD2. The V gene's germline CDR1 is SEHNR and CDR2 FQNEAQ (reference sequence). This CDR3 has 15 residues. V dropped 3 bases and J dropped 6; count of bases not matched to a gene: 7. The CDR3 protein is CASSLGRAISGELFF. DNA of the CDR3: TGTGCCAGCAGCTTGGGGAGGGCAATCTCCGGGGAGCTGTTTTTT.

This clone was seen just once. This rearrangement joins TRBV2 to TRBJ1-3; 8 bases line up with TRBD1. The germline CDR1 and CDR2 sequences are SNHLY and FYNNEI. The CDR3 runs 15 residues. Trimming removed 5 bases from V and 0 bases from J; junction bases left unmatched: 3. CDR3 amino acids: CASSMDRDSGNTIYF. CDR3 in DNA: TGTGCCAGCAGTATGGACAGGGACTCTGGAAACACCATATATTTT.

This clone was detected only once. The genes are TRBV7-4 and TRBJ2-7; 7 nucleotides line up with TRBD1. The CDR3 runs 13 residues. Germline V gives CDR1 SGHVT, CDR2 SQSDAQ. V was pared by 1 base and J by 3 bases, with 0 bases of the junction left unmatched. CDR3 region: CASSLDRGYEQYF. The CDR3, as DNA: TGTGCCAGCAGCTTAGACAGGGGCTACGAGCAGTACTTC. Based on the CDR3 plus reference TRBV7-4 and TRBJ2-7, the full variable domain is GAGVSQSPRYKVAKRGRDVALRCDSISGHVTLYWYRQTLGQGSEVLTYSQSDAQRDKSGRPSGRFSAERPERSVSTLKIQRTEQGDSAVYLCASSLDRGYEQYFGPGTRLTVT.

The CDR3 DNA follows: TGCGCCAGCTCGGGACAGGGCGCAGATACGCAGTATTTT. Residues: CASSGQGADTQYF. The V gene is TRBV5-1, the J gene TRBJ2-3; 9 bases are a match to TRBD1. CDR1 SGHRS and CDR2 YFSETQ come from the germline V gene. The CDR3 is 13 amino acids. V dropped 7 bases and J dropped 4; count of bases not matched to a gene: 4.

This clone has just a few counts. This chain uses TRBV4-1 with TRBJ2-7; D is unclear. V was clipped by 4 bases and J by 0 bases, with 10 bases between them. CDR1 and CDR2 (germline): MGHRA, YSYEKL. The CDR3 runs to 14 residues. The DNA for the CDR3 is TGCGCCAGCAGCCTGGTAACTCGCTCCTACGAGCAGTACTTC. This gives the protein CASSLVTRSYEQYF.

V gene TRBV28 combines with J gene TRBJ2-2, with D perhaps TRBD2 (6 bases). CDR1 is MDHEN and CDR2 is SYDVKM in the germline V gene. The CDR3 sequence is 15 residues long. Trimming stripped 6 bases from V and 3 bases from J, with 14 bases between. The CDR3 nucleotides read TGTGCCAGCAGACAGTTGGGGGAGGACACCGGGGAGCTGTTTTTT. This translates into CASRQLGEDTGELFF.

V is TRBV11-1 and J is TRBJ2-2, with a weak D call TRBD2 (6 bases). Trimming shortened V by 6 bases and J by 7 bases, and 12 bases separated the two germline ends. There are 13 residues in the CDR3. Looked up from germline, CDR1 is SGHAT and CDR2 is FQDESV (reference sequence). In DNA, the CDR3 is TGTGCCAGCAGATCGGGGGTGAGCGGGGAGCTGTTTTTT. Amino acid sequence: CASRSGVSGELFF.

The V gene is TRBV6-6, the J gene TRBJ2-7; 9 bases map to TRBD1. J was trimmed by 3 bases and V by 7 bases; bases with no gene match: 7. There are 14 residues in the CDR3. Per germline, CDR1 MNHNY and CDR2 SVGAGI (reference sequence). CDR3 bases: TGTGCCAGCATCAAGGGGACAGGGCTCTACGAGCAGTACTTC. Encoded protein: CASIKGTGLYEQYF.

The chain recombines TRBV5-6 with TRBJ2-7; 7 bases agree with TRBD1. J lost 2 bases, V lost 0 bases, and 11 bases had no gene match. This CDR3 has 17 amino acids. Germline V gene lookup returns CDR1 SGHDT and CDR2 YYEEEE. DNA of the CDR3: TGTGCCAGCAGCTTGGGAATAGGACAGGTAACACCCTACGAGCAGTACTTC. This sequence encodes CASSLGIGQVTPYEQYF.

The chain links TRBV28 to TRBJ1-1, with D tentatively TRBD1 (5 bases). V dropped 6 bases and J dropped 4 bases, with 18 bases sitting between them. This CDR3 contains 15 residues. Germline CDR1 and CDR2: MDHEN and SYDVKM. CDR3 coding DNA: TGTGCCAGCAGAACCGACAGTCCCGACTCCACTGAAGCTTTCTTT. It specifies CASRTDSPDSTEAFF.

Points on this clone: One end of the junction does not line up with germline, which may come from a read error. This chain links TRBV28 with TRBJ1-2; tentative D call: TRBD1 (5 bases). This CDR3 region has 13 residues. CDR1 is MDHEN, CDR2 SYDVKM, per germline. CDR3 residues: CASSFSLGPRASF. In DNA, the CDR3 is TGTGCCAGCAGTTTTAGCCTGGGGCCCCGCGCCTCCTTC.